This T cell receptor (beta chain) was retrieved from a study of glioma-infiltrating T cells after dendritic cell vaccination. Study details: Dendritic cell vaccine was injected intradermally three times, biweekly.

Data came from immunoSEQ multiplex PCR; TCRdb stores just in-frame clones and leaves some out. This table holds 45,000 to 50,000 clones, over 75% found once. This TCR came from a human donor with glioblastoma. The source was blood, collected before dendritic cell vaccination.

CDR3 DNA: TGTGCCAGCAGGGGGACCGGGACTCAAGAGACCCAGTACTTC. As protein: CASRGTGTQETQYF. The chain has TRBV6-5 and TRBJ2-5; D might be TRBD2 (6 bases). Germline V gene lookup returns CDR1 MNHEY and CDR2 SVGAGI. The CDR3 is made up of 14 amino acids. The V gene lost 6 bases and the J gene lost 2 bases, with 13 bases spanning the gap.